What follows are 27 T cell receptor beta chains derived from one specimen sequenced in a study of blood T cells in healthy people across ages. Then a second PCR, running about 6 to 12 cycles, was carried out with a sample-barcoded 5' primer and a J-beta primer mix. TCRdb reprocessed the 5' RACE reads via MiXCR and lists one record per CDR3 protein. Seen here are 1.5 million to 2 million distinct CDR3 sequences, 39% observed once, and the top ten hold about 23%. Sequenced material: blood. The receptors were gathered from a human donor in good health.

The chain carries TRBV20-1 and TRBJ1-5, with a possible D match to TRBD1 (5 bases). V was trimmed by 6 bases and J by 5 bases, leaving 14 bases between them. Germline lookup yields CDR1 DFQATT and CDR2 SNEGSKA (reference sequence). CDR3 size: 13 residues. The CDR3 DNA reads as TGCAGTGCAATTTGGGGCAGGGATCAGCCCCAGCATTTT. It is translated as CSAIWGRDQPQHF.

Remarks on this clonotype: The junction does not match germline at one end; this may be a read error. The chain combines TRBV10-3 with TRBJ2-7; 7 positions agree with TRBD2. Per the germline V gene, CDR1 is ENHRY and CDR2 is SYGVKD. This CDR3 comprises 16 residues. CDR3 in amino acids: CATSESTAGSRNEQYF. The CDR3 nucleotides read TGTGCCACCAGTGAGTCCACAGCGGGGAGTAGAAACGAGCAGTACTTC.

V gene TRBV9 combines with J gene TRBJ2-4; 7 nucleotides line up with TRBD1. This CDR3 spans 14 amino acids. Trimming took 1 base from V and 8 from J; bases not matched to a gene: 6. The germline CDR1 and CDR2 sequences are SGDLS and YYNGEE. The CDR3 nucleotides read TGTGCCAGCAGCGTACTTGGGCAGGGGGACATTCAGTACTTC. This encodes CASSVLGQGDIQYF.

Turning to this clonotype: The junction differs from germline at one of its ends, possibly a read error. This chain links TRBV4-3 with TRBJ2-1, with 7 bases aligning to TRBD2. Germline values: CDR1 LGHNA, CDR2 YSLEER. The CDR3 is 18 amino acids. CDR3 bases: TGCGCCAGCGGCCAAGAAAGTAGAAGGTTGGGCGGGGGTAATGAGCAGTTCTTC. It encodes CASGQESRRLGGGNEQFF.

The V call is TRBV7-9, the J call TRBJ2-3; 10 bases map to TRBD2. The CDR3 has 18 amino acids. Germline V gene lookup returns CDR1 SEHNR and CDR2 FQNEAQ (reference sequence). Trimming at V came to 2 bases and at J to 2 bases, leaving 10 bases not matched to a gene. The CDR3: CASSLWGTSVRPTDTQYF. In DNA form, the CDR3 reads TGTGCCAGCAGCTTATGGGGGACTAGCGTTCGTCCCACAGATACGCAGTATTTT.

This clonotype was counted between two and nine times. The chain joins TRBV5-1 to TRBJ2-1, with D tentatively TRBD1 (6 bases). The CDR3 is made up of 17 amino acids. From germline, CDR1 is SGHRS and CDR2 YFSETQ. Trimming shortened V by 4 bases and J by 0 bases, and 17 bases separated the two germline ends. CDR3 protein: CASSVDLGQSSYNEQFF. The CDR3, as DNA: TGCGCCAGCAGCGTAGACTTAGGACAGAGCTCCTACAATGAGCAGTTCTTC.

CDR3 in amino acids: CSAPPARGLENTEAFF. The CDR3 region has the DNA TGCAGTGCTCCTCCGGCCAGGGGGCTGGAAAACACTGAAGCTTTCTTT. The V call is TRBV20-1, the J call TRBJ1-1, with 8 bases identical to TRBD1. V lost 5 bases to trimming and J lost 2 bases; unmatched junction nucleotides: 13. Germline values: CDR1 DFQATT, CDR2 SNEGSKA (reference sequence). The CDR3 totals 16 residues.

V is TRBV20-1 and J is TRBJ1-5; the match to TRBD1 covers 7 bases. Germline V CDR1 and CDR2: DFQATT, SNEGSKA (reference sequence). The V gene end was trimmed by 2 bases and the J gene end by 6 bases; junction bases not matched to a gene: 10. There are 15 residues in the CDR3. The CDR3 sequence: CSARNDRERGQPQHF. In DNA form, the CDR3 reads TGCAGTGCTAGAAATGACAGGGAAAGGGGTCAGCCCCAGCATTTT.

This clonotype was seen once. CDR3 DNA sequence: TGTGCCAGCAGCCAATCCCCCCACAGGGGTAGCAACGAGCAGTACTTC. Translation: CASSQSPHRGSNEQYF. J is TRBJ2-4 and V is TRBV4-2, with 7 bases aligning to TRBD1. The J call may be in error: the DNA end matches TRBJ2-7 better. CDR3 length: 16 amino acids. The germline V gene encodes CDR1 LGHNA and CDR2 YNFKEQ.

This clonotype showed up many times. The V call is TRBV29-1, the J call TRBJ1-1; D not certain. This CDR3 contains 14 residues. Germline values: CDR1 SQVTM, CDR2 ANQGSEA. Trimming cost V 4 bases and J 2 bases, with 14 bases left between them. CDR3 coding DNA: TGCAGCGTTGTAGGCCAGCTATCAAACACTGAAGCTTTCTTT. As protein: CSVVGQLSNTEAFF.

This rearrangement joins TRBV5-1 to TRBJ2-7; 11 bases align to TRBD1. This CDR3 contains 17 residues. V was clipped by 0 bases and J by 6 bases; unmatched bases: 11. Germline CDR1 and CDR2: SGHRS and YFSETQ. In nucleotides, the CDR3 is TGCGCCAGCAGCTTGGTTTTTAGTCGGGACAGGGGGGTCGAGCAGTACTTC. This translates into CASSLVFSRDRGVEQYF.

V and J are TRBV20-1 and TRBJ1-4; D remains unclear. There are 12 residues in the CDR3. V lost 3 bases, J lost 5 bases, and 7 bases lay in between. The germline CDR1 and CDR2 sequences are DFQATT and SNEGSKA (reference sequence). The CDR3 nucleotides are TGCAGTGCTAGGTCGCAGAATGAAAAACTGTTTTTT. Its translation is CSARSQNEKLFF.

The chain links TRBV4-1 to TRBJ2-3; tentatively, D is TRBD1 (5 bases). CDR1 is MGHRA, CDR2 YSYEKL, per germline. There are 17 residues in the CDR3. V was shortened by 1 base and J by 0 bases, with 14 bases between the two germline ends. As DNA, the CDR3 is TGCGCCAGCAGCCAAGGAGCAGGGTATCGGAGCACAGATACGCAGTATTTT. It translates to CASSQGAGYRSTDTQYF.

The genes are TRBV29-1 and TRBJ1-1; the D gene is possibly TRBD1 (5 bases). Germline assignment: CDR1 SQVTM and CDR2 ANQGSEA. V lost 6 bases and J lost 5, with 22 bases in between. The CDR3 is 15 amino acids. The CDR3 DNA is TGCAGCGTCCAGGGATTTGGGGAGGGAGGGACTGAAGCTTTCTTT. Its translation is CSVQGFGEGGTEAFF.

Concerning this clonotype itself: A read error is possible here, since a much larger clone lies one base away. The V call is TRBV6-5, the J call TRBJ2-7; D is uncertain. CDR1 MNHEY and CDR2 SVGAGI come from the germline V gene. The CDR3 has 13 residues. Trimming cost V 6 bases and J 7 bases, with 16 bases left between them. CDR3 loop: CASRPPTVQEQYF. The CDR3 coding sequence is TGTGCCAGCAGGCCTCCTACAGTACAGGAGCAGTACTTC.

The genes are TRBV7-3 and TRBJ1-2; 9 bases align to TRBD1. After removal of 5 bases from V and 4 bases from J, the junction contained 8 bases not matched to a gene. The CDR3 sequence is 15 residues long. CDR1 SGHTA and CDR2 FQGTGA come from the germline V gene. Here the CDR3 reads CASSPGTGLVYGYTF. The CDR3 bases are TGTGCCAGCAGCCCGGGGACAGGGTTAGTCTATGGCTACACCTTC.

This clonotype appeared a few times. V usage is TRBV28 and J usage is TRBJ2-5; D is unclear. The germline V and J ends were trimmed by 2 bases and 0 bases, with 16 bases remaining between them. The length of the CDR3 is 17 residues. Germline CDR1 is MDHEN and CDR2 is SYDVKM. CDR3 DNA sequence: TGTGCCAGCAGTTTACGCGTTGGTCCCGACTACCAAGAGACCCAGTACTTC. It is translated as CASSLRVGPDYQETQYF.

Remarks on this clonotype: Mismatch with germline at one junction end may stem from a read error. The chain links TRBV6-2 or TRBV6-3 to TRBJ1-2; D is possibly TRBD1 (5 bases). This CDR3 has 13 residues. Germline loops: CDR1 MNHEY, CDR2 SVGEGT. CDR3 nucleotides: TGTGCCAGCGGTTACGTGGGGCAGTATGGCTACACCTTC. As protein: CASGYVGQYGYTF.

The CDR3 DNA is TGTGCCAGCAGCCTCAGAATGGCCAACGTCCTGACTTTC. This codes for CASSLRMANVLTF. V gene TRBV14 combines with J gene TRBJ2-6; D uncertain. Trimming shortened V by 4 bases and J by 6 bases, and 7 bases separated the two germline ends. Germline V gene data show CDR1 as SGHDN and CDR2 as FVKESK. This CDR3 region has 13 residues.

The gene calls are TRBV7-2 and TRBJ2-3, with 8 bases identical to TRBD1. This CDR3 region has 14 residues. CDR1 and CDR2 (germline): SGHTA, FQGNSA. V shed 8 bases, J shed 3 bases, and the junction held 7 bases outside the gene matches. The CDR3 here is CASRDRRGTDTQYF. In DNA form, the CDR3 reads TGTGCCAGCCGGGACAGGCGAGGGACAGATACGCAGTATTTT.

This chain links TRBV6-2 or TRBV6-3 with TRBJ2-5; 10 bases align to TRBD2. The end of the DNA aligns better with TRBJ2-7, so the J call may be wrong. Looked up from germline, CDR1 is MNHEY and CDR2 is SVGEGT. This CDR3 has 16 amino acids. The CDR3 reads CASSYSRASGGYEQYF. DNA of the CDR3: TGTGCCAGCAGTTATTCTCGGGCTAGCGGGGGCTACGAGCAGTACTTC.

CDR3 in DNA: TGCGCCAGCAGACCGACTAGCGGGGGGTCCGGCGATACGCAGTATTTT. This translates into CASRPTSGGSGDTQYF. This chain joins TRBV5-1 and TRBJ2-3, with TRBD2 matching over 13 bases. The V segment lost 5 bases and the J segment 6 bases; nucleotides outside the gene matches: 9. The CDR3 length is 16 residues. The germline gives CDR1 SGHRS, CDR2 YFSETQ.

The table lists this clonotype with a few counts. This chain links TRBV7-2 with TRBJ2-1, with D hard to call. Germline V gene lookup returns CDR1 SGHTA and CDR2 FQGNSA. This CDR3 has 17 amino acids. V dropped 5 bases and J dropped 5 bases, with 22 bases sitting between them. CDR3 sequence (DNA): TGTGCCAGCAGCCCCCCCAAAGGTTCGCAGGCCCACAATGAGCAGTTCTTC. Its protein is CASSPPKGSQAHNEQFF.

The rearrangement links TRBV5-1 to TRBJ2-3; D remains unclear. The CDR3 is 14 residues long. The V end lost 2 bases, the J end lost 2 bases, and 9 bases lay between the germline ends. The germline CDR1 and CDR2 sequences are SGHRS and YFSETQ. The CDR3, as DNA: TGCGCCAGCAGCTTCGCAAGACTCACAGATACGCAGTATTTT. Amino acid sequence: CASSFARLTDTQYF.

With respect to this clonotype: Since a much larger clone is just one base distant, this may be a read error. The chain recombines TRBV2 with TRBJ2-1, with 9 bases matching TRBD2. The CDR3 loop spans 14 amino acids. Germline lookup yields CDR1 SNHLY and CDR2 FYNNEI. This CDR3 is CTSRMGLAGAEQFF. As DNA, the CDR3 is TGTACCAGCAGGATGGGACTAGCCGGGGCTGAGCAGTTCTTC.

The CDR3: CSADGGGTGELFF. CDR3 nucleotides: TGCAGCGCCGACGGGGGTGGGACCGGGGAGCTGTTTTTT. The J gene is TRBJ2-2, the V gene TRBV29-1; D may be TRBD2 (6 bases). V was shortened by 7 bases and J by 5 bases, with 14 bases between the two germline ends. CDR1 and CDR2 (germline): SQVTM, ANQGSEA. This CDR3 comprises 13 residues.

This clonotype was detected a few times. The CDR3 bases are TGCGCCAGCAGCTTGTCCCGGGCCACTAATGAAGCTTTCTTT. This translates into CASSLSRATNEAFF. The chain carries TRBV5-1 and TRBJ1-1; unclear D gene. Trimming removed 1 base from V and 7 bases from J, with 14 bases in between. This CDR3 is built from 14 residues. Germline CDR1 SGHRS, CDR2 YFSETQ.